This T cell receptor beta chain was recovered during a study of cytomegalovirus exposure and HLA in healthy donors. About the research overall: From around 180 million T cells, an earlier analysis saw 100 million to 140 million unique TCR beta sequences. Findings and caveats of the study: Most TCR sequences were uncommon, yet certain public TCRs appeared in many donors.

This CDR3 is built from 14 residues. CDR1 and CDR2 from the germline V gene are MNHEY and SMNVEV (reference sequence). With 6 bases clipped from V and 5 bases from J, the junction kept 9 bases outside the gene matches. Worth noting for this clone: Its antigen remains unknown.

This PCR relied on a set of 60 Vbeta primers and 13 Jbeta primers. Measured with immunoSEQ multiplex PCR; TCRdb has only the in-frame clones, and not every one. The sample records some 82,000 clones, around 85% being singletons. The rearrangement uses TRBV27 and TRBJ1-1; 7 bases are shared with TRBD1. Material for sequencing was PBMCs. The TCR originated in a woman between 50 and 59 years old in good health and CMV-seronegative. CDR3 in DNA: TGTGCCAGCAGCCCCACAGGGGACGGAACTGAAGCTTTCTTT. It yields the protein CASSPTGDGTEAFF.